This passage covers 15 T cell receptor beta chains from one sample sequenced in a study of blood T cell repertoires in COVID-19. Sequencing used immunoSEQ multiplex PCR; TCRdb keeps in-frame clones, though not all of them. This table holds around 300,000 clones, about nine tenths found once. Sequenced: peripheral blood. These receptors were taken from a woman aged 25 to 39 with COVID-19, enrolled during active disease.

The V call is TRBV7-8, the J call TRBJ2-1; TRBD2 agrees at 10 bases. Germline CDR1 SGHVS, CDR2 FQNEAQ. The V segment lost 5 bases and the J segment 14 bases; nucleotides outside the gene matches: 15. The CDR3 runs to 15 residues. The CDR3 DNA is TGTGCCAGCAGCCTGCCTAGCGGGGGCTCAGGGGAGAAGTTCTTC. Translating gives CASSLPSGGSGEKFF.

The chain is built from TRBV6-1 and TRBJ1-2; 8 positions agree with TRBD1. Germline V gives CDR1 MNHNS, CDR2 SASEGT. The junction had 3 bases not matched to a gene; V was cut back by 2 bases and J by 7 bases. The CDR3 consists of 13 residues. In nucleotides, the CDR3 is TGTGCCAGCAGTGAAAGGACAGGGCTTGGCTACACCTTC. This codes for CASSERTGLGYTF.

This chain links TRBV7-9 with TRBJ2-7; a possible D gene is TRBD1 (5 bases). This CDR3 spans 14 amino acids. Germline V gene data show CDR1 as SEHNR and CDR2 as FQNEAQ (reference sequence). Trimming took off 1 base at V and 3 bases at J, with 10 bases between the two ends. The CDR3 DNA is TGTGCCAGCAGCTTAGTGGGGCTGGACTACGAGCAGTACTTC. Protein: CASSLVGLDYEQYF.

The chain couples TRBV18 to TRBJ1-6, with D uncertain. The V and J ends lost 6 bases and 5 bases respectively, with 11 bases between them. CDR1 KGHSH and CDR2 LQKENI come from the germline V gene. This CDR3 region has 14 residues. The CDR3 region is CASSELDNNSPLHF. CDR3 bases: TGTGCCAGCTCGGAGCTGGATAATAATTCACCCCTCCACTTT. Drawing the rest from reference TRBV18 and TRBJ1-6, the complete variable domain is NAGVMQNPRHLVRRRGQEARLRCSPMKGHSHVYWYRQLPEEGLKFMVYLQKENIIDESGMPKERFSAEFPKEGPSILRIQQVVRGDSAAYFCASSELDNNSPLHFGNGTRLTVT.

The CDR3 DNA reads TGTGCCAGCAGCTTTAGCGGGGGGGCAGATACGCAGTATTTT. It translates to CASSFSGGADTQYF. The chain couples TRBV7-2 to TRBJ2-3, with 11 positions matching TRBD2. The CDR3 length is 14 residues. The germline gives CDR1 SGHTA, CDR2 FQGNSA. V gave up 3 bases and J gave up 4 bases; unmatched junction bases: 0.

The chain couples TRBV5-4 to TRBJ2-5; 8 positions agree with TRBD1. Germline V lookup: CDR1 SGHNT, CDR2 YYREEE (reference sequence). The ends lost 1 base at V and 5 bases at J; junction bases unmatched: 4. CDR3 length: 14 amino acids. The CDR3 here is CASSLWTGLETQYF. In nucleotides, the CDR3 is TGTGCCAGCAGCTTGTGGACAGGGTTGGAGACCCAGTACTTC.

This clone was recorded once. In DNA, the CDR3 is TGTGCCAGCAGCCCCGGGGGGGGGCAGTTCTTC. It is translated as CASSPGGGQFF. J is TRBJ2-1 and V is TRBV27; the match to TRBD2 covers 8 bases. The germline V gene has CDR1 MNHEY and CDR2 SMNVEV (reference sequence). Trimming took 6 bases from V and 12 from J; bases not matched to a gene: 4. This CDR3 is 11 amino acids long.

In DNA form, the CDR3 reads TGTGCCAGCACAACGACCCGAGGGCCAGAGACCCAGTACTTC. Translation: CASTTTRGPETQYF. The rearrangement joins TRBV2 to TRBJ2-5; the D gene is possibly TRBD2 (5 bases). The CDR3 covers 14 residues. Trimming cost V 7 bases and J 4 bases, with 16 bases left between them. Germline V gives CDR1 SNHLY, CDR2 FYNNEI.

The gene calls are TRBV11-1 and TRBJ2-5; 10 nucleotides agree with TRBD2. CDR1 and CDR2 from the germline V gene are SGHAT and FQDESV (reference sequence). This CDR3 region has 14 residues. Trimming cost V 3 bases and J 3 bases; bases outside gene matches: 1. The CDR3 DNA is TGTGCCAGCAGCTTTCTAGCGGGAGAAGAGACCCAGTACTTC. As protein: CASSFLAGEETQYF.

The chain couples TRBV4-1 to TRBJ1-1, with D possibly TRBD1 on 5 matching bases. This CDR3 spans 14 amino acids. In germline, CDR1 is MGHRA, CDR2 YSYEKL. Trimming stripped 2 bases from V and 6 bases from J, with 13 bases between. This CDR3 is CASSQPFQGPEAFF. Written as DNA, the CDR3 is TGCGCCAGCAGCCAACCCTTCCAGGGCCCTGAAGCTTTCTTT.

The V gene is TRBV7-9, the J gene TRBJ1-3; no firm D call. The CDR3 covers 13 residues. Deletions cut 6 bases from V and 0 bases from J, with 6 bases between. Germline V gene data show CDR1 as SEHNR and CDR2 as FQNEAQ (reference sequence). CDR3 sequence reads: CASRAPSGNTIYF. DNA for the CDR3: TGTGCCAGCAGGGCCCCCTCTGGAAACACCATATATTTT.

The V and J genes are TRBV7-8 and TRBJ1-2; perhaps TRBD1 as D (6 bases). The ends were cut back, 6 bases at V and 0 bases at J, with 11 bases in the middle. The CDR3 contains 14 residues. Germline CDR1 reads SGHVS; CDR2 reads FQNEAQ. In DNA form, the CDR3 reads TGTGCCAGCAGTACAGGGTCCCCTAACTATGGCTACACCTTC. It specifies CASSTGSPNYGYTF.

The chain has TRBV28 and TRBJ2-5; 7 bases are a match to TRBD1. Germline CDR1 and CDR2: MDHEN and SYDVKM. The CDR3 spans 18 residues. After removal of 1 base from V and 4 bases from J, the junction contained 15 bases not matched to a gene. CDR3 nucleotides: TGTGCCAGCAGTTTATTATCTCGGGGACCAGGGGGAGTAGAGACCCAGTACTTC. This translates into CASSLLSRGPGGVETQYF.

The rearrangement joins TRBV27 to TRBJ2-1, with 12 nucleotides matching TRBD2. V shed 7 bases, J shed 5 bases, and the junction held 12 bases outside the gene matches. Per germline, CDR1 MNHEY and CDR2 SMNVEV (reference sequence). The CDR3 contains 17 residues. This chain's CDR3 is CASTPLAGGSIDNEQFF. In nucleotides, the CDR3 is TGTGCCAGCACCCCCCTAGCGGGGGGGTCGATAGACAATGAGCAGTTCTTC.

The J gene is TRBJ2-3, the V gene TRBV20-1; 7 positions match TRBD1. Trimming at V came to 3 bases and at J to 2 bases, leaving 5 bases not matched to a gene. The CDR3 is 14 residues long. Germline V CDR1 and CDR2: DFQATT, SNEGSKA (reference sequence). The CDR3 is CSASRDRDTDTQYF. The CDR3 DNA sequence: TGCAGTGCTAGTCGGGACAGAGACACAGATACGCAGTATTTT.